This is a list of T cell receptor beta chains from one sample in a study of T cell changes during pregnancy in multiple sclerosis. Clones were sequenced by immunoSEQ multiplex PCR, and TCRdb holds only the in-frame ones, with some missing. The repertoire holds fewer than 45,000 clones, 93% seen once, with 0.6% to 0.75% in the top ten. The starting material was CD4+ T cells from peripheral blood mononuclear cells, obtained in the third trimester of pregnancy. These receptors originate from a female donor with multiple sclerosis, enrolled in a pregnancy study. Both conserved end residues are part of each CDR3. Fields, in order: J gene, D gene, clone size, V gene, CDR3 DNA, CDR3 protein. A D gene is named only where the DNA matches it firmly. Not every row has a clone size; where given, it reads once, few, many or a size class.

TRBJ2-3 . . TRBV29-1 TGCAGCTCCCGGTCCTCCACAGATACGCAGTATTTT CSSRSSTDTQYF
TRBJ2-5 . . TRBV6-6 TGTGCCAGCAGTTACTCTGAGGGCTCTGAGACCCAGTACTTC CASSYSEGSETQYF
TRBJ1-3 TRBD1 . TRBV11-2 TGTGCCAGCAGCTCTCAGACAGGGTGGGGAAACACCATATATTTT CASSSQTGWGNTIYF
TRBJ2-2 TRBD2 . TRBV5-4 TGTGCCAGCAGATCCGGGGGGTACACCGGGGAGCTGTTTTTT CASRSGGYTGELFF
TRBJ2-6 . . TRBV4-2 TGTGCCAGCAGCCAGACAGGCTCTGGGGCCAACGTCCTGACTTTC CASSQTGSGANVLTF
TRBJ2-7 . once TRBV7-9 TGTGCCAGCAGCTCCGGGACTCTCGACGAGCAGTACTTC CASSSGTLDEQYF
TRBJ1-5 . . TRBV27 TGTGCCAGCAGCTCGATAGGGGGACGTCAGCCCCAGCATTTT CASSSIGGRQPQHF
TRBJ2-7 . . TRBV7-2 TGTGCCAGCAGCTCTAAGGGGGCGGGGGGACCCCCGGGCTACGAGCAGTACTTC CASSSKGAGGPPGYEQYF
TRBJ2-2 . . TRBV28 TGTGCCAGCAGTGGGACACCAAAACCCGGGGAGCTGTTTTTT CASSGTPKPGELFF
TRBJ1-1 . . TRBV5-1 TGCGCCAGCAGCTCCTCGGGTCAGTTGAACACTGAAGCTTTCTTT CASSSSGQLNTEAFF
TRBJ2-7 TRBD1 once TRBV28 TGTGCCAGCAGTCCTTACTCGGACAGGTACTACGAGCAGTACTTC CASSPYSDRYYEQYF
TRBJ1-3 . . TRBV7-2 TGTGCCAGCAGCTGGCTAGATCTCTATGGAAACACCATATATTTT CASSWLDLYGNTIYF
TRBJ1-4 . . TRBV6-6 TGTGCCAGCAGTAGAGGACGGAGGAATGAAAAACTGTTTTTT CASSRGRRNEKLFF
TRBJ2-5 TRBD2 . TRBV2 TGTGCCAGCAGTGATTCGCGGGGGGAGCAAGAGACCCAGTACTTC CASSDSRGEQETQYF
TRBJ2-5 TRBD1 . TRBV30 TGTGCCTGGAGTACAGGGGTAGGGGAGACCCAGTACTTC CAWSTGVGETQYF
TRBJ1-5 . . TRBV6-6 TGTGCCAGCAGTTACAGTCGGGGGGTCCATCAGCCCCAGCATTTT CASSYSRGVHQPQHF
TRBJ2-7 . . TRBV6-6 TGTGCCAGCGGGCCAGTCACCAACGAGCAGTACTTC CASGPVTNEQYF
TRBJ2-1 TRBD2 . TRBV13 TGTGCCAGCAGCTTATCACCATTTCGACTAGCGGGAGGGGTTAACGCCTACAATGAGCAGTTCTTC CASSLSPFRLAGGVNAYNEQFF
TRBJ1-5 TRBD1 . TRBV7-2 TGTGCCAGCAGCCTCGACAGGGGAATGCATCAGCCCCAGCATTTT CASSLDRGMHQPQHF
TRBJ1-4 . . TRBV30 TGTGCCTGGAGTACCGACACCCACTACAGGAGTCGGCGGGAAAAACTGTTTTTT CAWSTDTHYRSRREKLFF
TRBJ1-3 . . TRBV12-5 TGTGCTAGTGGCATACAGGGAAACACCATATATTTT CASGIQGNTIYF
TRBJ2-5 . . TRBV10-3 TGTGCCATCAGTGAGTCGGGCAGGGTGGGAGAGACCCAGTACTTC CAISESGRVGETQYF
TRBJ1-2 TRBD1 . TRBV5-4 TGTGCCAGCAGCTTCGACAGGGAGGGCTACACCTTC CASSFDREGYTF
TRBJ2-1 . . TRBV30 TGTGCCTGGAGAAGACACTATGAGCAGTTCTTC CAWRRHYEQFF
TRBJ2-3 . . TRBV11-2 TGTGCCAGCAGCTTACAGGGCGCAGATACGCAGTATTTT CASSLQGADTQYF
TRBJ1-2 . . TRBV4-3 TGCGCCAGCAGCCACCGAGGGGGGGTTAGGGGCTACACCTTC CASSHRGGVRGYTF
TRBJ2-1 TRBD1 . TRBV5-5 TGTGCCAGCAGCCGCCGGACAGGGAGTTCCTACAATGAGCAGTTCTTC CASSRRTGSSYNEQFF
TRBJ2-1 TRBD2 few TRBV4-1 TGCGCCAGCAGCCAAGATCGAGAGCGGGGGGGCCTCTACAATGAGCAGTTCTTC CASSQDRERGGLYNEQFF
TRBJ2-7 . . TRBV5-6 TGTGCCAGCAGCTTGTTAGACAGTCCCTACGAGCAGTACTTC CASSLLDSPYEQYF
TRBJ2-2 . . TRBV7-3 TGTGCCAGCAGCTCCCGGGGTGTCACCGGGGAGCTGTTTTTT CASSSRGVTGELFF
TRBJ1-5 . . TRBV4-1 TGCGCCAGCAGCCCGGGGGACGTAAGCAATCAGCCCCAGCATTTT CASSPGDVSNQPQHF
TRBJ1-4 . . TRBV28 TGTGCCAGCAGTCCACGTGCCCGGAGACCTGAAAAACTGTTTTTT CASSPRARRPEKLFF
TRBJ2-2 . . TRBV4-3 TGCGCCAGCAGCCTCCGAGTCCTACCTGTCACCGGGGAGCTGTTTTTT CASSLRVLPVTGELFF
TRBJ2-5 . . TRBV5-5 TGTGCCAGCAGCTTGTTAGACAACTCCGTGGGGACCCAGTACTTC CASSLLDNSVGTQYF
TRBJ1-5 . . TRBV5-8 TGTGCCAGCAGCTTGAGCCCGGGACAGCCCCAGCATTTT CASSLSPGQPQHF
TRBJ2-5 TRBD1 . TRBV29-1 TGCAGCGTTGGGGCCAGGGGACAGGGTCAAGAGACCCAGTACTTC CSVGARGQGQETQYF
TRBJ2-5 . . TRBV9 TGTGCCAGCAGCGTTAGCGGCCTCCAAGAGACCCAGTACTTC CASSVSGLQETQYF
TRBJ1-5 . . TRBV5-5 TGTGCCAGCAGCTTGATCCCAGGGGACAATCAGCCCCAGCATTTT CASSLIPGDNQPQHF
TRBJ1-1 . . TRBV7-8 TGTGCCAGCAGCTTAGGGGCAAATATGAAGGCTTTCTTT CASSLGANMKAFF
TRBJ2-3 TRBD1 . TRBV28 TGTGCCAGCAGTAGGACAGGGGGCACAGATACGCAGTATTTT CASSRTGGTDTQYF
TRBJ2-1 TRBD1 . TRBV12-5 TGTGCTAGTGGCCTCCGACAGGGGAAATTGAATGAGCAGTTCTTC CASGLRQGKLNEQFF
TRBJ2-2 . . TRBV15 TGTGCCACCAGCAGAGCAGGGACCGGGGAGCTGTTTTTT CATSRAGTGELFF
TRBJ1-2 . . TRBV25-1 TGTGCCAGCAGTGAGAAGACAGGTCCGTGGTGGGGCTACACCTTC CASSEKTGPWWGYTF
TRBJ2-3 TRBD1 . TRBV28 TGTGCCAGCAGTCCGCGACAGGGCCGCACAGATACGCAGTATTTT CASSPRQGRTDTQYF